The 8 T cell receptor beta chains below come from one sample, sequenced in a study of T-cell reconstitution after alpha-beta-depleted transplantation in children. Unique molecular identifiers were used in preparing the TCRbeta library. TCRdb re-analysed the PCR reads in MiXCR, keeping a single row per CDR3 protein. In the table there are over 450,000 distinct CDR3 sequences, over 9.5% of which are singletons. The sample was PBMCs, taken before TCRalphabeta/CD19-depleted stem cell transplant. Receptors originate from a child aged 2 to 9 with inherited bone marrow failure, due to receive a stem cell transplant.

This clonotype was counted between two and nine times. V and J are TRBV7-9 and TRBJ2-2; D is perhaps TRBD1 (5 bases). Germline V CDR1 and CDR2: SEHNR, FQNEAQ (reference sequence). Deletions cut 8 bases from V and 2 bases from J, with 15 bases between. The CDR3 has 15 residues. The CDR3, as DNA: TGTGCCAGCCCCCCCGCAGGGCAAAACACCGGGGAGCTGTTTTTT. Its protein is CASPPAGQNTGELFF.

This clonotype came up many times. The J gene is TRBJ2-6, the V gene TRBV7-9; 8 bases match TRBD2. The CDR3 is 16 residues long. Germline values: CDR1 SEHNR, CDR2 FQNEAQ (reference sequence). The J segment lost 2 bases and the V segment lost 2 bases, leaving 2 bases of the junction unmatched. CDR3 in DNA: TGTGCCAGCAGCTTACCGGGGGGGCCTGGGGCCAACGTCCTGACTTTC. Translating gives CASSLPGGPGANVLTF. Full variable domain (outside the CDR3, taken from reference TRBV7-9 and TRBJ2-6): DTGVSQNPRHKITKRGQNVTFRCDPISEHNRLYWYRQTLGQGPEFLTYFQNEAQLEKSRLLSDRFSAERPKGSFSTLEIQRTEQGDSAMYLCASSLPGGPGANVLTFGAGSRLTVL.

The chain joins TRBV7-9 to TRBJ2-5; 10 bases are a match to TRBD2. Germline V gives CDR1 SEHNR, CDR2 FQNEAQ (reference sequence). V shed 8 bases, J shed 4 bases, and the junction held 13 bases outside the gene matches. CDR3 size: 16 residues. CDR3: CASHDGASGSGETQYF. In DNA form, the CDR3 reads TGTGCCAGCCACGACGGAGCTAGCGGGAGCGGAGAGACCCAGTACTTC.

This clonotype has a count of ten or more. This rearrangement joins TRBV6-5 to TRBJ2-3, with TRBD1 identical over 8 bases. The ends lost 8 bases at V and 1 base at J; junction bases unmatched: 8. Germline V lookup: CDR1 MNHEY, CDR2 SVGAGI. The CDR3 runs to 15 residues. As DNA, the CDR3 is TGTGCCAGCCTTTTCCAGGGGGCTGGCACAGATACGCAGTATTTT. It translates to CASLFQGAGTDTQYF.

This clonotype was picked up many times. The chain is built from TRBV4-3 and TRBJ2-1; no reliable D call. Trimming left V 4 bases short and J 7 bases short, with 20 bases between. CDR1 is LGHNA, CDR2 YSLEER, per germline. There are 16 residues in the CDR3. Written as DNA, the CDR3 is TGCGCCAGCAGCCCCAGAGGCTCCCCCAGTTGGAATGAGCAGTTCTTC. Translating it yields CASSPRGSPSWNEQFF.

The rearrangement links TRBV12-3 or TRBV12-4 to TRBJ2-2, with a possible D match to TRBD1 (6 bases). The V end was cut by 6 bases, the J end by 1 base, with 27 bases between. CDR3 length equals 20 residues. CDR3 coding DNA: TGTGCCAGCAGCATAATCCGGGACAACCCAGTTGGGGTGAACACCGGGGAGCTGTTTTTT. It is translated as CASSIIRDNPVGVNTGELFF.

This clonotype has ten or more counts. The rearrangement links TRBV27 to TRBJ2-1; D unresolved. The CDR3 totals 13 residues. Germline V gene data show CDR1 as MNHEY and CDR2 as SMNVEV (reference sequence). V lost 1 base and J 5 bases, leaving 6 bases between the germline ends. The CDR3: CASSLWPDNEQFF. In DNA form, the CDR3 reads TGTGCCAGCAGTTTATGGCCCGACAATGAGCAGTTCTTC.

This clonotype occurred many times. The chain uses TRBV9 and TRBJ1-1; D is unclear. V lost 0 bases and J 3 bases, leaving 6 bases between the germline ends. CDR3 length: 13 amino acids. Germline V CDR1 and CDR2: SGDLS, YYNGEE. CDR3 amino acids: CASSVVPDTEAFF. CDR3 bases: TGTGCCAGCAGCGTAGTCCCGGACACTGAAGCTTTCTTT.